Below are 15 T cell receptor beta chains sequenced from a single sample in a study of T cells in Graves' hyperthyroidism and ophthalmopathy. The source material, RNA transcripts, was used to amplify TCR beta CDR3 regions. HTBI primers were the set used in a first-round RT-PCR of the TCR CDR3. MiXCR, run by TCRdb on the multiplex PCR reads, gives a single entry per CDR3 protein. The sample lists approximately 420,000 distinct CDR3 sequences; more than 12% were seen once. The sequenced sample was blood. The source is a woman aged 25 to 39 with Graves' hyperthyroidism.

This clonotype was detected only a few times. The J gene is TRBJ2-1, the V gene TRBV20-1; D is tentatively TRBD1 or TRBD2 (6 bases each). Trimming took 1 base from V and 4 from J, leaving 17 bases between them. Germline CDR1 DFQATT, CDR2 SNEGSKA (reference sequence). The CDR3 totals 16 residues. Here the CDR3 reads CSARATGAFLYNEQFF. For the CDR3, the DNA is TGCAGTGCTAGAGCTACGGGGGCGTTCCTTTACAATGAGCAGTTCTTC.

This clonotype was observed many times. This chain links TRBV11-2 with TRBJ2-7; possibly TRBD2 for D (5 bases). Trimming pared 0 bases from V and 6 bases from J, leaving 12 bases between. This CDR3 comprises 14 residues. Germline V CDR1 and CDR2: SGHAT, FQNNGV. As DNA, the CDR3 is TGTGCCAGCAGCTTAGAAGCGGTGTCCCGCGAGCAGTACTTC. This codes for CASSLEAVSREQYF.

For this clonotype: One end of the junction fails to match germline, which may point to a read error. The V and J genes are TRBV28 and TRBJ2-5, with D tentatively TRBD1 (6 bases). The CDR3 loop spans 13 amino acids. Germline V gene lookup returns CDR1 MDHEN and CDR2 SYDVKM. The DNA for the CDR3 is TGTGCCAGCAGCCCCAGGACAGCCGTGTCGCATTCCTTC. This gives the protein CASSPRTAVSHSF.

The rearrangement links TRBV6-5 to TRBJ2-1; D gene uncertain. The V gene's germline CDR1 is MNHEY and CDR2 SVGAGI. The CDR3 contains 13 residues. Trimming cost V 0 bases and J 7 bases, with 7 bases left between them. CDR3 sequence (DNA): TGTGCCAGCAGTTACTCGTTCAGAAATGAGCAGTTCTTC. Its protein product is CASSYSFRNEQFF.

This clonotype was counted only a few times. This chain links TRBV28 with TRBJ2-2; D is unclear. The CDR3 has 13 residues. Germline V gene lookup returns CDR1 MDHEN and CDR2 SYDVKM. V lost 1 base, J lost 3 bases, and 3 bases lay in between. The CDR3 bases are TGTGCCAGCAGTTTATACGACACCGGGGAGCTGTTTTTT. Its protein is CASSLYDTGELFF.

This chain joins TRBV3-1 and TRBJ1-4; D not resolved. CDR3 length: 15 amino acids. CDR1 and CDR2 (germline): LGHDT, YNNKEL (reference sequence). Trimming took 3 bases from V and 4 from J, leaving 12 bases between them. The CDR3 DNA reads TGTGCCAGCAGCCATCTCTCCGGCGGTAATGAAAAACTGTTTTTT. It yields the protein CASSHLSGGNEKLFF.

This clonotype was counted a few times. The chain employs TRBV5-1 and TRBJ1-1; TRBD1 matches 10 bases. The V and J ends lost 1 base and 0 bases, in that order; junction bases with no gene match: 9. This CDR3 region has 18 residues. Germline loops: CDR1 SGHRS, CDR2 YFSETQ. The CDR3 nucleotides read TGCGCCAGCAGCTTGAAAGACAGGGGGCGTGAGATGAACACTGAAGCTTTCTTT. Its protein product is CASSLKDRGREMNTEAFF.

This clonotype was picked up a small number of times. The chain uses TRBV20-1 and TRBJ2-1; D may be TRBD2 (6 bases). This CDR3 contains 14 residues. Germline loops: CDR1 DFQATT, CDR2 SNEGSKA (reference sequence). Trimming left V 6 bases short and J 7 bases short, with 19 bases between. CDR3 DNA: TGCAGTGCCCTCGACGGGAGAAGACGAAATGAGCAGTTCTTC. Amino acids: CSALDGRRRNEQFF.

The chain carries TRBV20-1 and TRBJ2-3; 7 bases match TRBD2. There are 13 residues in the CDR3. The trim removed 7 bases at V and 1 base at J, leaving 5 bases unmatched. The germline V gene has CDR1 DFQATT and CDR2 SNEGSKA (reference sequence). The CDR3 here is CSVPSGGTDTQYF. CDR3 sequence (DNA): TGCAGTGTCCCGAGCGGGGGCACAGATACGCAGTATTTT.

The V call is TRBV20-1, the J call TRBJ2-1; D ambiguous. Per germline, CDR1 DFQATT and CDR2 SNEGSKA (reference sequence). The V and J ends lost 2 bases and 4 bases respectively, with 12 bases between them. This CDR3 spans 14 amino acids. The DNA for the CDR3 is TGCAGTGCTAGATTGGTAGAGACTTACAATGAGCAGTTCTTC. Protein product: CSARLVETYNEQFF.

This clonotype was seen at least ten times. The chain links TRBV30 to TRBJ2-1; 10 bases align to TRBD2. The germline CDR1 and CDR2 sequences are GTSNPN and SVGIG (reference sequence). V lost 0 bases, J lost 12 bases, and 11 bases stayed unmatched. The CDR3 runs to 15 residues. CDR3 bases: TGTGCCTGGAGTGTCCGCCGGACTAGCGGTCATGGGCAGTTCTTC. It encodes CAWSVRRTSGHGQFF.

As for this clonotype: Being one base from a much bigger clone, this may be a read error. V gene TRBV27 combines with J gene TRBJ2-7; TRBD2 is a possible D gene (6 bases). The J call is in doubt because the DNA end fits TRBJ2-1 better. Germline assignment: CDR1 MNHEY and CDR2 SMNVEV (reference sequence). This CDR3 region has 15 residues. CDR3 protein: CASRLGGRESYEQFF. CDR3 in DNA: TGTGCCAGCAGGTTAGGAGGACGGGAGAGCTACGAGCAGTTCTTC.

The V call is TRBV11-2, the J call TRBJ2-2, with D perhaps TRBD1 (6 bases). CDR1 and CDR2 (germline): SGHAT, FQNNGV. The CDR3 length is 17 residues. Trimming stripped 1 base from V and 7 bases from J, with 19 bases between. Here the CDR3 reads CASSLVVGYRADGELFF. As DNA, the CDR3 is TGTGCCAGCAGCTTAGTCGTGGGGTACAGGGCGGACGGGGAGCTGTTTTTT.

This clonotype was seen only once. Germline is not matched at one junction end, which may reflect a read error. The gene calls are TRBV9 and TRBJ1-1; D is possibly TRBD1 (5 bases). This CDR3 is 16 amino acids long. The germline CDR1 and CDR2 sequences are SGDLS and YYNGEE. The CDR3 DNA follows: TGTGCCAACAGCGTCACCGGGACCCCCCGGGAGAATGAAGCTTTCTTT. Its protein product is CANSVTGTPRENEAFF.

This clonotype was recorded a few times. A much bigger clone sits one base away, suggesting this may be a read error. V usage is TRBV20-1 and J usage is TRBJ1-6; 8 bases line up with TRBD1. The junction had 12 bases not matched to a gene; V was cut back by 6 bases and J by 8 bases. Germline V CDR1 and CDR2: DFQATT, SNEGSKA (reference sequence). The CDR3 consists of 15 residues. The CDR3 region is CSALTSDREDSPLHF. CDR3 sequence (DNA): TGCAGTGCCCTTACTTCGGACAGGGAGGATTCACCCCTCCACTTT.